The source of this TCR beta chain is a study of blood T cell repertoires in COVID-19. For the study at large: Whether acute or convalescent, the COVID-19 samples came from the United States, Italy and Spain.

This clone was picked up one time. The germline gives CDR1 SGHRS, CDR2 YFSETQ. The CDR3 is made up of 16 amino acids. V was shortened by 4 bases and J by 0 bases, with 14 bases between the two germline ends. Authors' processing steps: By means of reference gene primer amplification, nucleated cell counts were estimated. The table came from immunoSEQ multiplex PCR; TCRdb's copy has only in-frame clones and leaves some out. That table furnishes V, J and clone size, whereas the DNA furnished D and trimming. The sample lists around 380,000 clones; around 84% were seen once. The sequence came from a human donor with acute or convalescent COVID-19. The donor label of this sample is uncertain. Material: peripheral blood. The J gene is TRBJ2-1, the V gene TRBV5-1, with D possibly TRBD1 on 6 matching bases. CDR3 sequence (DNA): TGCGCCAGCAGCCCCCGACAGGCTAGCTCCTACAATGAGCAGTTCTTC. Protein sequence: CASSPRQASSYNEQFF.